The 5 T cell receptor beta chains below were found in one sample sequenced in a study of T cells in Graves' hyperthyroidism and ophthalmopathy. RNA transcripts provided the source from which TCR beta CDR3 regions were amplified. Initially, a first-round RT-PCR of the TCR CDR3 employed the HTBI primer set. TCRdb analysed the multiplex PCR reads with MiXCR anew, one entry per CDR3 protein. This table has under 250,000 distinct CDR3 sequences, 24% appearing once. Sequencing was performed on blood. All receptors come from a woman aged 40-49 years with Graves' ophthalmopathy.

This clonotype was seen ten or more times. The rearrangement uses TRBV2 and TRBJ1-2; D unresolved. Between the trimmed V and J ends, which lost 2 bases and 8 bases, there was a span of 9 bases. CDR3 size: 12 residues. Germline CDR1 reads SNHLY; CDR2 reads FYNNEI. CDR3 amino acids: CASSEMTTGYTF. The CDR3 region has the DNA TGTGCCAGCAGTGAAATGACAACAGGCTACACCTTC.

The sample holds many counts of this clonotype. CDR3 nucleotides: TGTGCCAGCAGCCAAGAAAATTGGATGGGATCCGGGGAGCTGTTTTTT. It yields the protein CASSQENWMGSGELFF. The chain couples TRBV3-1 to TRBJ2-2; D gene ambiguous. The CDR3 is made up of 16 amino acids. The germline V and J ends were trimmed by 0 bases and 6 bases, with 14 bases remaining between them. Germline assignment: CDR1 LGHDT and CDR2 YNNKEL (reference sequence).

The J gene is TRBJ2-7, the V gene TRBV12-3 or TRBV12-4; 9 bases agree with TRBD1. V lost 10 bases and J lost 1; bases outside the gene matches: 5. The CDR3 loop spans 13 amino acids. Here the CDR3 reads CATGQGWSYEQYF. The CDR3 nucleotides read TGTGCCACCGGACAGGGGTGGTCCTACGAGCAGTACTTC.

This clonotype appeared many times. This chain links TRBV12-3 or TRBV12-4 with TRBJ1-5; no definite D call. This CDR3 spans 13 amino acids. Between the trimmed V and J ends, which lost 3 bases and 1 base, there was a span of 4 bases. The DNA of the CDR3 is TGTGCCAGCAGTTTTAACAGCAATCAGCCCCAGCATTTT. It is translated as CASSFNSNQPQHF.

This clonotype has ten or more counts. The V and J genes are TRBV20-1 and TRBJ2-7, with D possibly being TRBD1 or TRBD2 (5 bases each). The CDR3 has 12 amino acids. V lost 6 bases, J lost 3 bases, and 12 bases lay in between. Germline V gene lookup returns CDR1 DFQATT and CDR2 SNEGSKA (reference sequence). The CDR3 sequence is CSAYRDLYEQYF. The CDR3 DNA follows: TGCAGTGCATACCGGGACCTCTACGAGCAGTACTTC.